The text below deals with one T cell receptor (beta chain). With V trimmed by 4 bases and J by 4 bases, 16 bases remained unmatched. This CDR3 has 19 residues. The germline CDR1 and CDR2 sequences are LNHDA and SQIVND (reference sequence). This entry is derived from a study of blood T cell repertoires in COVID-19. How the authors handled the data: From reference gene primer amplification, estimates of nucleated cell counts were derived. Repertoires were generated with immunoSEQ multiplex PCR, while TCRdb's copy carries only in-frame clones and drops some. That table is the source of V, J and clone size, and D and trimming were worked out from the DNA. This table has 150,000 to 200,000 clones, under 85% appearing once.

This receptor was identified in a woman between 65 and 79 years old with COVID-19, enrolled during active disease. The rearrangement links TRBV19 to TRBJ2-3; 11 bases map to TRBD2. The material sequenced was peripheral blood. The CDR3 DNA follows: TGTGCCAGTAGTACGGGACTAGCGGTCCTTGGGAATAGGGCAGATACGCAGTATTTT. This sequence encodes CASSTGLAVLGNRADTQYF.